A single sample gave rise to the 19 T cell receptor beta chains below, sequenced in a study of T cells in Graves' hyperthyroidism and ophthalmopathy. The TCR beta CDR3 regions underwent amplification using RNA transcripts as the source. The HTBI primer set was used in a first-round RT-PCR of the TCR CDR3. MiXCR was run by TCRdb on the multiplex PCR reads, yielding one entry per CDR3 protein. The data hold around 500,000 distinct CDR3 sequences, with approximately 16% observed a single time. The sample comprised blood. The source is a woman in her twenties or thirties with Graves' ophthalmopathy.

In its sample, this clonotype was seen many times. The J gene is TRBJ2-2, the V gene TRBV11-2, with 7 bases lining up with TRBD1. The CDR3 contains 12 residues. CDR1 and CDR2 from the germline V gene are SGHAT and FQNNGV. The J segment lost 7 bases and the V segment lost 5 bases, leaving 1 base of the junction unmatched. The CDR3 region has the DNA TGTGCCAGCAGCGACAGGGACGGGGAGCTGTTTTTT. Translation: CASSDRDGELFF.

This clonotype came up a few times. The V and J genes are TRBV5-6 and TRBJ1-2; D is unclear. CDR3 length: 18 amino acids. Trimming shortened V by 3 bases and J by 5 bases, and 26 bases separated the two germline ends. Germline V gene sequence: CDR1 SGHDT, CDR2 YYEEEE. In nucleotides, the CDR3 is TGTGCCAGCAGCTCCCCGGCGGTTCCGTCCCTTAATCGGTATGGCTACACCTTC. This encodes CASSSPAVPSLNRYGYTF. The entire variable domain, with the rest obtained from reference TRBV5-6 and TRBJ1-2, is as follows: DAGVTQSPTHLIKTRGQQVTLRCSPKSGHDTVSWYQQALGQGPQFIFQYYEEEERQRGNFPDRFSGHQFPNYSSELNVNALLLGDSALYLCASSSPAVPSLNRYGYTFGSGTRLTVV.

The sample holds many counts of this clonotype. This chain links TRBV27 with TRBJ2-7; no firm D call. The CDR3 spans 13 residues. Trimming left V 0 bases short and J 2 bases short, with 5 bases between. Germline V lookup: CDR1 MNHEY, CDR2 SMNVEV (reference sequence). This CDR3 reads CASSLSQAYEQYF. Here the CDR3 DNA reads TGTGCCAGCAGTTTATCCCAAGCCTACGAGCAGTACTTC.

This clonotype was picked up a small number of times. The chain couples TRBV27 to TRBJ2-1; no clear D gene. V shed 7 bases and J shed 6 bases, with 16 bases lying between them. The CDR3 totals 14 residues. Germline values: CDR1 MNHEY, CDR2 SMNVEV (reference sequence). CDR3 in DNA: TGTGCCAGCACTCTTTTGGGGAACCTCAATGAGCAGTTCTTC. This translates into CASTLLGNLNEQFF.

The gene calls are TRBV20-1 and TRBJ2-1, with no clear D. The germline V gene has CDR1 DFQATT and CDR2 SNEGSKA (reference sequence). The CDR3 is 14 amino acids. Trimming pared 5 bases from V and 0 bases from J, leaving 11 bases between. This CDR3 reads CSAADASSYNEQFF. Here the CDR3 DNA reads TGCAGTGCTGCGGACGCAAGCTCCTACAATGAGCAGTTCTTC.

This chain joins TRBV20-1 and TRBJ2-1, with TRBD2 matching 9 bases. The CDR3 length is 15 residues. Germline CDR1 DFQATT, CDR2 SNEGSKA (reference sequence). The V and J ends lost 0 bases and 9 bases, in that order; junction bases with no gene match: 9. The CDR3: CSARDLGSGSSEQFF. CDR3 in DNA: TGCAGTGCTAGAGATCTTGGTAGCGGGAGTTCTGAGCAGTTCTTC.

The chain has TRBV7-2 and TRBJ1-4; no reliable D call. Germline V gives CDR1 SGHTA, CDR2 FQGNSA. The CDR3 is made up of 15 amino acids. Trimming removed 2 bases at V and 0 bases at J, with 7 bases between. CDR3 DNA: TGTGCCAGCAGCTTAACGTTTACAACTAATGAAAAACTGTTTTTT. This encodes CASSLTFTTNEKLFF.

The chain joins TRBV4-2 to TRBJ2-7; TRBD1 matches at 9 bases. Looked up from germline, CDR1 is LGHNA and CDR2 is YNFKEQ. J gave up 3 bases and V 8 bases, and 8 bases lay outside the gene matches. The CDR3 has 14 amino acids. The CDR3 is CASGGTGSFYEQYF. The CDR3 nucleotides are TGTGCCAGCGGAGGGACAGGGAGTTTCTACGAGCAGTACTTC.

This sequence joins TRBV7-9 and TRBJ2-5; D is perhaps TRBD2 (6 bases). The V end was cut by 3 bases, the J end by 1 base, with 15 bases between. Germline CDR1 SEHNR, CDR2 FQNEAQ (reference sequence). The CDR3 is 16 residues long. CDR3 bases: TGTGCCAGCAGCTTCTCCTCAGCGGGCACCCAAGAGACCCAGTACTTC. Its translation: CASSFSSAGTQETQYF. The variable domain in full, completed from reference TRBV7-9 and TRBJ2-5, reads DTGVSQNPRHKITKRGQNVTFRCDPISEHNRLYWYRQTLGQGPEFLTYFQNEAQLEKSRLLSDRFSAERPKGSFSTLEIQRTEQGDSAMYLCASSFSSAGTQETQYFGPGTRLLVL.

This clonotype came up many times. The V call is TRBV5-1, the J call TRBJ2-3; possibly TRBD1 or TRBD2 for D (5 bases each). V dropped 0 bases and J dropped 0 bases, with 14 bases sitting between them. CDR1 and CDR2 from the germline V gene are SGHRS and YFSETQ. This CDR3 comprises 17 residues. DNA of the CDR3: TGCGCCAGCAGCTTGGAGGCCCCGGGACCCAGCACAGATACGCAGTATTTT. Amino acids: CASSLEAPGPSTDTQYF. The complete variable domain, with remaining parts taken from reference TRBV5-1 and TRBJ2-3, reads KAGVTQTPRYLIKTRGQQVTLSCSPISGHRSVSWYQQTPGQGLQFLFEYFSETQRNKGNFPGRFSGRQFSNSRSEMNVSTLELGDSALYLCASSLEAPGPSTDTQYFGPGTRLTVL.

This clonotype was observed a handful of times. The V gene is TRBV9, the J gene TRBJ1-2, with D unresolved. Germline V gives CDR1 SGDLS, CDR2 YYNGEE. V dropped 0 bases and J dropped 6 bases, with 15 bases sitting between them. CDR3 length equals 15 residues. In DNA, the CDR3 is TGTGCCAGCAGCGTAGAAGTGGGCGTGAGAAATGGCTACACCTTC. This translates into CASSVEVGVRNGYTF. Full variable domain (remainder filled in from reference TRBV9 and TRBJ1-2): DSGVTQTPKHLITATGQRVTLRCSPRSGDLSVYWYQQSLDQGLQFLIQYYNGEERAKGNILERFSAQQFPDLHSELNLSSLELGDSALYFCASSVEVGVRNGYTFGSGTRLTVV.

This clonotype was recorded many times. The rearrangement uses TRBV7-2 and TRBJ2-7; TRBD1 aligns across 10 bases. The CDR3 runs to 15 residues. V shed 3 bases, J shed 6 bases, and the junction held 8 bases outside the gene matches. The V gene's germline CDR1 is SGHTA and CDR2 FQGNSA. Written as DNA, the CDR3 is TGTGCCAGCAGCTTGAGACCGGGACAGGGGCGCGAGCAGTACTTC. Translating it yields CASSLRPGQGREQYF. Drawing the rest from reference TRBV7-2 and TRBJ2-7, the complete variable domain is GAGVSQSPSNKVTEKGKDVELRCDPISGHTALYWYRQSLGQGLEFLIYFQGNSAPDKSGLPSDRFSAERTGGSVSTLTIQRTQQEDSAVYLCASSLRPGQGREQYFGPGTRLTVT.

This clonotype has more than one count but fewer than ten. The chain combines TRBV16 with TRBJ1-3; TRBD1 matches 8 bases. The CDR3 length is 15 residues. V was clipped by 2 bases and J by 0 bases; unmatched bases: 0. CDR1 KGHSY and CDR2 FQNENV come from the germline V gene. The CDR3 DNA is TGTGCCAGCAGCCAAGACAGGGGCTCTGGAAACACCATATATTTT. The encoded protein is CASSQDRGSGNTIYF.

Ten or more counts support this clonotype. The chain uses TRBV7-9 and TRBJ2-5, with a tentative D call TRBD2 (6 bases). Germline values: CDR1 SEHNR, CDR2 FQNEAQ (reference sequence). The ends were cut back, 4 bases at V and 2 bases at J, with 11 bases in the middle. The CDR3 consists of 14 residues. The CDR3 here is CASSSGGVQETQYF. As DNA, the CDR3 is TGTGCCAGCAGCTCAGGAGGGGTACAAGAGACCCAGTACTTC.

The table lists this clonotype with many counts. The J gene is TRBJ1-1, the V gene TRBV9; D is perhaps TRBD1 (5 bases). Germline CDR1 and CDR2: SGDLS and YYNGEE. V gave up 4 bases and J gave up 3 bases, with 19 bases separating them. This CDR3 is built from 16 residues. CDR3 region: CASSPRGGVGDTEAFF. The CDR3 DNA reads TGTGCCAGCAGCCCTAGGGGTGGAGTAGGAGACACTGAAGCTTTCTTT.

This rearrangement joins TRBV10-3 to TRBJ2-1, with 8 bases that match TRBD1. Germline V gives CDR1 ENHRY, CDR2 SYGVKD. CDR3 length equals 15 residues. V shed 7 bases, J shed 6 bases, and the junction held 11 bases outside the gene matches. The chain's CDR3 is CAIMHKGQGTNEQFF. In nucleotides, the CDR3 is TGTGCCATCATGCATAAAGGACAGGGAACCAATGAGCAGTTCTTC.

V gene TRBV20-1 combines with J gene TRBJ2-7; 12 nucleotides line up with TRBD2. V dropped 5 bases and J dropped 7; count of bases not matched to a gene: 6. The germline V gene encodes CDR1 DFQATT and CDR2 SNEGSKA (reference sequence). This CDR3 has 13 amino acids. For the CDR3, the DNA is TGCAGTGCTCCGACTAGCGGGAGTGTTGAGCAGTACTTC. Protein sequence: CSAPTSGSVEQYF.

The table lists this clonotype with a few counts. This rearrangement joins TRBV5-4 to TRBJ1-3, with D unresolved. Trimming cost V 2 bases and J 2 bases, with 11 bases left between them. The germline gives CDR1 SGHNT, CDR2 YYREEE (reference sequence). This CDR3 comprises 15 residues. CDR3 DNA: TGTGCCAGCAGCTTACGGACGCCTACTGGAAACACCATATATTTT. Its protein is CASSLRTPTGNTIYF. Complete variable domain (other parts from reference TRBV5-4 and TRBJ1-3): ETGVTQSPTHLIKTRGQQVTLRCSSQSGHNTVSWYQQALGQGPQFIFQYYREEENGRGNFPPRFSGLQFPNYSSELNVNALELDDSALYLCASSLRTPTGNTIYFGEGSWLTVV.

The sample holds many counts of this clonotype. The chain links TRBV5-8 to TRBJ2-2, with 7 bases matching TRBD1. After removal of 4 bases from V and 3 bases from J, the junction contained 6 bases not matched to a gene. The CDR3 sequence is 15 residues long. Germline V gene lookup returns CDR1 SGHTS and CDR2 YDEGEE. In DNA form, the CDR3 reads TGTGCCAGCAGCAAGGGGGCGGTGGACACCGGGGAGCTGTTTTTT. Protein sequence: CASSKGAVDTGELFF.